This passage covers 27 T cell receptor beta chains from one sample sequenced in a study of shared T cell receptors in the human thymus. Method: immunoSEQ multiplex PCR; TCRdb's copy keeps in-frame clones and lacks some. The repertoire holds more than 550,000 clones, with approximately 83% as singletons. These data were also filed under a second study, of human thymus T cells.

Sequencing was performed on thymocytes. All receptors derive from a girl under three years old with a congenital heart defect.

This chain joins TRBV6-6 and TRBJ2-1; TRBD2 matches at 7 bases. The CDR3 loop spans 13 amino acids. V dropped 3 bases and J dropped 7; count of bases not matched to a gene: 3. The germline V gene has CDR1 MNHNY and CDR2 SVGAGI (reference sequence). This CDR3 reads CASSYASGNEQFF. The CDR3 DNA reads as TGTGCCAGCAGTTATGCTAGCGGTAATGAGCAGTTCTTC.

V usage is TRBV27 and J usage is TRBJ1-1; 7 nucleotides align to TRBD1. The CDR3 contains 16 residues. Germline trimming cut 6 bases from V and 4 bases from J; bases unmatched to any gene: 14. Germline assignment: CDR1 MNHEY and CDR2 SMNVEV (reference sequence). DNA of the CDR3: TGTGCCAGCAGGCGGACAGGCCGATTAGGGGGCACTGAAGCTTTCTTT. It encodes CASRRTGRLGGTEAFF.

This sequence joins TRBV5-5 and TRBJ2-7, with TRBD1 matching over 10 bases. V lost 4 bases to trimming and J lost 5 bases; unmatched junction nucleotides: 12. The germline gives CDR1 SGHKS, CDR2 YYEKEE (reference sequence). The CDR3 length is 16 residues. The DNA of the CDR3 is TGTGCCAGCAGCCCAAGGGACCGACAGGGGGCCCACGAGCAGTACTTC. Protein: CASSPRDRQGAHEQYF.

The CDR3 protein is CASSQDLAGEYFAQYF. CDR3 DNA: TGTGCCAGCAGCCAAGATCTAGCCGGGGAGTATTTTGCCCAGTACTTC. The chain joins TRBV4-2 to TRBJ2-5; D may be TRBD2 (5 bases). The germline V gene has CDR1 LGHNA and CDR2 YNFKEQ. The CDR3 extends over 16 amino acids. V dropped 0 bases and J dropped 9 bases, with 20 bases sitting between them.

The chain employs TRBV5-5 and TRBJ1-5, with D maybe TRBD1 (6 bases). The V end was cut by 5 bases, the J end by 1 base, with 19 bases between. The germline gives CDR1 SGHKS, CDR2 YYEKEE (reference sequence). This CDR3 is built from 17 residues. This CDR3 is CASSQLPGGESNQPQHF. The CDR3 DNA sequence: TGTGCCAGCAGTCAACTACCGGGGGGCGAGAGCAATCAGCCCCAGCATTTT. The variable domain in full, completed from reference TRBV5-5 and TRBJ1-5, reads DAGVTQSPTHLIKTRGQQVTLRCSPISGHKSVSWYQQVLGQGPQFIFQYYEKEERGRGNFPDRFSARQFPNYSSELNVNALLLGDSALYLCASSQLPGGESNQPQHFGDGTRLSIL.

This chain uses TRBV7-2 with TRBJ2-7; 8 bases fit TRBD2. The CDR3 runs 15 residues. The V gene end was trimmed by 5 bases and the J gene end by 2 bases; junction bases not matched to a gene: 8. Germline-derived CDR1 and CDR2 are SGHTA and FQGNSA. CDR3 amino acids: CASSPRAGETYEQYF. DNA for the CDR3: TGTGCCAGCAGCCCCCGAGCGGGGGAGACCTACGAGCAGTACTTC.

This clone was counted between two and nine times. V gene TRBV2 combines with J gene TRBJ1-2; 7 positions match TRBD1. The J segment lost 3 bases and the V segment lost 9 bases, leaving 4 bases of the junction unmatched. The germline V gene encodes CDR1 SNHLY and CDR2 FYNNEI. The CDR3 has 12 residues. The CDR3 region has the DNA TGTGCCAGAAACAGGGGAGACTATGGCTACACCTTC. Translation gives CARNRGDYGYTF.

The V call is TRBV6-1, the J call TRBJ2-5; 8 bases are a match to TRBD1. Losses at the gene ends were 4 bases for V and 6 bases for J; bases not matched to a gene: 13. This CDR3 spans 16 amino acids. Germline V gene data show CDR1 as MNHNS and CDR2 as SASEGT. In nucleotides, the CDR3 is TGTGCCAGCAGTGCAGGGCGCAGGGGGCAGGCAAAGACCCAGTACTTC. It is translated as CASSAGRRGQAKTQYF.

The chain links TRBV18 to TRBJ2-7; perhaps TRBD1 as D (6 bases). The CDR3 has 14 amino acids. Trimming shortened V by 0 bases and J by 6 bases, and 12 bases separated the two germline ends. CDR1 is KGHSH, CDR2 LQKENI, per germline. CDR3 nucleotides: TGTGCCAGCTCACCACCGGGGGAAGGGGGCGAGCAGTACTTC. Protein sequence: CASSPPGEGGEQYF.

This clone was found a few times. This chain connects TRBV5-1 to TRBJ1-1; perhaps TRBD1 as D (5 bases). CDR3 length equals 16 residues. V was trimmed by 7 bases and J by 4 bases, leaving 23 bases between them. Per germline, CDR1 SGHRS and CDR2 YFSETQ. In DNA form, the CDR3 reads TGCGCCAGCGCCCGACAGTGGGCGTCATGGGGCACTGAAGCTTTCTTT. It translates to CASARQWASWGTEAFF.

The V and J genes are TRBV4-1 and TRBJ1-2; D may be TRBD1 (5 bases). The CDR3 covers 17 residues. Germline V gene lookup returns CDR1 MGHRA and CDR2 YSYEKL. V was shortened by 4 bases and J by 6 bases, with 24 bases between the two germline ends. The CDR3 is CASSRRAGTPLGDGYTF. For the CDR3, the DNA is TGCGCCAGCAGCCGACGTGCTGGGACTCCTCTCGGAGATGGCTACACCTTC.

The CDR3 nucleotides are TGCGCCAGCAGCCACCAGGGGGATACGCAGTATTTT. It is translated as CASSHQGDTQYF. This sequence joins TRBV4-1 and TRBJ2-3; tentatively, D is TRBD1 (6 bases). Germline-derived CDR1 and CDR2 are MGHRA and YSYEKL. There are 12 residues in the CDR3. V was cut by 3 bases and J by 6 bases, with 7 bases left in between.

This rearrangement joins TRBV5-5 to TRBJ1-3; D is ambiguous. V lost 7 bases, J lost 0 bases, and 5 bases lay in between. Germline CDR1 is SGHKS and CDR2 is YYEKEE (reference sequence). CDR3 length: 12 amino acids. CDR3 protein: CASCSSGNTIYF. CDR3 DNA: TGTGCCAGCTGTAGCTCTGGAAACACCATATATTTT.

The J gene is TRBJ2-5, the V gene TRBV5-1, with D maybe TRBD2 (6 bases). The CDR3 has 14 amino acids. V lost 2 bases, J lost 7 bases, and 15 bases lay in between. Germline values: CDR1 SGHRS, CDR2 YFSETQ. CDR3 sequence (DNA): TGCGCCAGCAGCTTACCTTTTAGCGGAGGGACCCAGTACTTC. This sequence encodes CASSLPFSGGTQYF.

This rearrangement joins TRBV5-1 to TRBJ2-1, with a weak D call TRBD2 (5 bases). The length of the CDR3 is 15 residues. The ends were cut back, 7 bases at V and 2 bases at J, with 16 bases in the middle. Germline V gives CDR1 SGHRS, CDR2 YFSETQ. The DNA of the CDR3 is TGCGCCAGCGCCTATAGCAACGGGGCCTACAATGAGCAGTTCTTC. Translating it yields CASAYSNGAYNEQFF.

V and J are TRBV1 and TRBJ2-1; the table's TRBD2 call for D was not verified on the DNA. TRBV1 is described as a pseudogene. The CDR3 spans 14 residues. CDR3 protein: CTSSQEGRTNEQFF. The CDR3 bases are TGCACCAGCAGCCAAGAAGGGAGAACGAATGAGCAGTTCTTC.

The V call is TRBV7-9, the J call TRBJ2-7; maybe TRBD2 (5 bases). V was cut by 3 bases and J by 3 bases, with 6 bases left in between. Germline-derived CDR1 and CDR2 are SEHNR and FQNEAQ (reference sequence). This CDR3 contains 12 residues. The CDR3 reads CASSFEGYEQYF. The DNA for the CDR3 is TGTGCCAGCAGCTTTGAGGGCTACGAGCAGTACTTC.

V gene TRBV5-6 combines with J gene TRBJ1-5; D remains unclear. CDR3 length equals 13 residues. The germline V and J ends were trimmed by 0 bases and 7 bases, with 8 bases remaining between them. CDR1 is SGHDT, CDR2 YYEEEE, per germline. The CDR3 loop reads CASSLEAAQPQHF. The DNA for the CDR3 is TGTGCCAGCAGCTTGGAGGCGGCCCAGCCCCAGCATTTT. Full variable domain (rest looked up from reference TRBV5-6 and TRBJ1-5): DAGVTQSPTHLIKTRGQQVTLRCSPKSGHDTVSWYQQALGQGPQFIFQYYEEEERQRGNFPDRFSGHQFPNYSSELNVNALLLGDSALYLCASSLEAAQPQHFGDGTRLSIL.

A note on this clone: Distinct nucleotide sequences in the sample also encode this CDR3. The chain's CDR3 is CSVDQAGENNEQFF. Written as DNA, the CDR3 is TGCAGTGTCGACCAAGCGGGGGAGAACAATGAGCAGTTCTTC. The V and J genes are TRBV29-1 and TRBJ2-1, with 8 positions matching TRBD2. CDR1 is SQVTM and CDR2 is ANQGSEA in the germline V gene. CDR3 length: 14 residues.

The V gene is TRBV11-2, the J gene TRBJ2-7; 12 nucleotides line up with TRBD1. Trimming at V came to 5 bases and at J to 3 bases, leaving 14 bases not matched to a gene. The germline V gene encodes CDR1 SGHAT and CDR2 FQNNGV. The CDR3 runs 18 residues. The CDR3: CASSIRRDRGRRNYEQYF. The CDR3, as DNA: TGTGCCAGCAGCATAAGGCGGGACAGGGGGCGGCGAAACTACGAGCAGTACTTC.

V is TRBV10-3 and J is TRBJ1-6, with D possibly being TRBD1 (6 bases). The germline CDR1 and CDR2 sequences are ENHRY and SYGVKD. V was shortened by 4 bases and J by 8 bases, with 12 bases between the two germline ends. This CDR3 is built from 14 residues. The CDR3 sequence is CAISVGGADSPLHF. The CDR3 DNA follows: TGTGCCATCAGTGTGGGGGGGGCTGATTCACCCCTCCACTTT.

V and J are TRBV25-1 and TRBJ1-5; D might be TRBD1 (6 bases). The CDR3 totals 15 residues. Trimming left V 2 bases short and J 4 bases short, with 12 bases between. Germline V gene sequence: CDR1 MGHDK, CDR2 SYGVNS. The CDR3 DNA reads TGTGCCAGCAGTGAAGATAGGCAGGGGAATCAGCCCCAGCATTTT. Protein: CASSEDRQGNQPQHF.

This clone was recorded a few times. V and J are TRBV13 and TRBJ2-3; 12 positions match TRBD2. The CDR3 extends over 21 amino acids. The V and J ends lost 3 bases and 2 bases, in that order; junction bases with no gene match: 18. In germline, CDR1 is PRHDT, CDR2 FYEKMQ (reference sequence). The CDR3 coding sequence is TGTGCCAGCAGCTTTCAAGACCAAACCCTAGCGGGGGGGCCTTACACAGATACGCAGTATTTT. Protein product: CASSFQDQTLAGGPYTDTQYF.

This sequence joins TRBV28 and TRBJ1-6; 7 nucleotides line up with TRBD1. This CDR3 region has 15 residues. Germline lookup yields CDR1 MDHEN and CDR2 SYDVKM. The trim removed 4 bases at V and 7 bases at J, leaving 7 bases unmatched. CDR3 region: CASSSKTGRNSPLHF. For the CDR3, the DNA is TGTGCCAGCAGTTCCAAGACAGGGAGGAATTCACCCCTCCACTTT.

As DNA, the CDR3 is TGTGCCAGCAGCTTACTGGGACAGGGAACCAATCAGCCCCAGCATTTT. Protein product: CASSLLGQGTNQPQHF. This sequence joins TRBV7-2 and TRBJ1-5; TRBD1 aligns across 9 bases. The CDR3 extends over 16 amino acids. V trimming: 2 bases; J trimming: 3 bases; junction bases outside the gene matches: 5. CDR1 SGHTA and CDR2 FQGNSA come from the germline V gene.

This clone was seen a single time. The chain combines TRBV5-5 with TRBJ1-5; 8 bases map to TRBD1. CDR3 length equals 15 residues. Germline assignment: CDR1 SGHKS and CDR2 YYEKEE (reference sequence). The V and J ends lost 4 bases and 5 bases, in that order; junction bases with no gene match: 8. The CDR3 is CASSMTGERDQPQHF. DNA for the CDR3: TGTGCCAGCAGCATGACAGGGGAACGGGATCAGCCCCAGCATTTT.

This chain connects TRBV4-1 to TRBJ1-1, with 7 nucleotides matching TRBD1. Germline lookup yields CDR1 MGHRA and CDR2 YSYEKL. This CDR3 is built from 12 residues. V was clipped by 10 bases and J by 5 bases; unmatched bases: 7. CDR3 protein: CATSGGRTEAFF. The CDR3 DNA sequence: TGCGCCACCTCAGGGGGTCGGACTGAAGCTTTCTTT.